This TCR beta chain was identified in a study of shared clonotypes between healthy human individuals. Sequenced by immunoSEQ multiplex PCR; TCRdb stores in-frame clones only, minus some. The profile shows some 300,000 clones, 73% of them singletons. This sequence originates from a man between 25 and 39 years old in good health. Sequencing used memory CD4+ T cells sorted from blood. Regarding subset: CD45RA-negative fraction.

CDR3 sequence (DNA): TGCGCCAGCAGCTTGGCCGTGGCTAGCACAGATACGCAGTATTTT. It specifies CASSLAVASTDTQYF. V and J are TRBV5-1 and TRBJ2-3; D remains unclear. Looked up from germline, CDR1 is SGHRS and CDR2 is YFSETQ. The CDR3 is 15 amino acids. Trimming shortened V by 0 bases and J by 0 bases, and 8 bases separated the two germline ends. The variable domain in full, with the rest retrieved from reference TRBV5-1 and TRBJ2-3, is KAGVTQTPRYLIKTRGQQVTLSCSPISGHRSVSWYQQTPGQGLQFLFEYFSETQRNKGNFPGRFSGRQFSNSRSEMNVSTLELGDSALYLCASSLAVASTDTQYFGPGTRLTVL.